Sequencing of this T cell receptor beta chain was carried out in a study of shared clonotypes between healthy human individuals. Germline V gene lookup returns CDR1 MNHEY and CDR2 SMNVEV (reference sequence). The ends were cut back, 1 base at V and 2 bases at J, with 9 bases in the middle. The CDR3 runs 14 residues. Donation came from healthy HIV-negative adults that had no recent acute infections or vaccinations. The table came from immunoSEQ multiplex PCR; TCRdb's copy has only in-frame clones and leaves some out. This sample carries nearly 500,000 clones, about 79% of them seen once, and the ten largest clones take about an eighth.

Sequenced input: PBMCs. This TCR derives from a woman aged 40-49 years in good health. Some clones in this sample may be carry-over from other donors' samples. The genes are TRBV27 and TRBJ2-7; D call uncertain. The CDR3 reads CASSLYYSPYEQYF. CDR3 in DNA: TGTGCCAGCAGTTTATACTACAGTCCCTACGAGCAGTACTTC.